These T cell receptor beta chains were read from a single sample in a study of molecular identifiers for immune sequencing clone quantification. TCRdb itself ran the PCR reads through MiXCR, one entry per CDR3 protein. The repertoire holds around 82,000 distinct CDR3 sequences, with roughly 20% as singletons. The sequenced material came from naive CD8+ T cells from blood, with Jurkat cell RNA spiked in. All receptors derive from a human donor in good health. Some libraries in this study had Jurkat cell RNA spiked in. The CDR3 runs from the conserved cysteine through the conserved F or W.

TRBV9	TRBJ2-7	CASSVDGTDYLYEQYF
TRBV10-3	TRBJ2-1	CAISGGGSSYNEQFF
TRBV30	TRBJ2-1	CAWSPGGGPYNEQFF
TRBV20-1	TRBJ2-6	CSARDRRAGANVLTF
TRBV4-1	TRBJ2-2	CASSRGRGTGELFF
TRBV12-3/TRBV12-4	TRBJ2-2	CASSSTGTGGPGTGELFF
TRBV10-3	TRBJ1-5	CAISGTARPQHF
TRBV20-1	TRBJ2-3	CSARAPRTITDTQYF
TRBV4-3	TRBJ1-5	CASSQDRTGSYSNQPQHF
TRBV20-1	TRBJ2-7	CSARPLLTGAYEQYF
TRBV12-3/TRBV12-4	TRBJ1-3	CASSLATGGNTIYF
TRBV27	TRBJ2-2	CASSWDPYSGELFF
TRBV27	TRBJ2-7	CASSFPGDEQYF
TRBV4-3	TRBJ2-1	CASSQDYGKSSYNEQFF
TRBV7-9	TRBJ2-3	CASSSILAGVTDTQYF
TRBV7-2	TRBJ1-5	CASSLWGIEDQPQHF
TRBV24-1	TRBJ2-1	CATSERTANEQFF
TRBV6-2/TRBV6-3	TRBJ2-3	CASSYFAASTDTQYF
TRBV19	TRBJ1-1	CASSPRPGQPQNTEAFF
TRBV6-2/TRBV6-3	TRBJ2-3	CASSQRAGGNTDTQYF
TRBV5-1	TRBJ2-3	CASSLWKPDLTDTQYF
TRBV4-3	TRBJ1-3	CASSQDRKVGGNSGNTIYF
TRBV2	TRBJ2-2	CASSAGAGTGELFF
TRBV4-3	TRBJ2-1	CASAPTRGLDEQFF
TRBV29-1	TRBJ1-1	CSVQGAFAEAFF
TRBV6-6	TRBJ1-2	CASSPTGGGAGYGYTF
TRBV27	TRBJ2-3	CASSPVRTGRDTQYF
TRBV5-6	TRBJ2-3	CASRSIRRDRGTDTQYF
TRBV20-1	TRBJ1-1	CSAREVGTGGVFWDTEAFF
TRBV28	TRBJ2-3	CASSFRMRRSSTDTQYF
TRBV29-1	TRBJ1-1	CSVASDSYMNTEAFF
TRBV4-1	TRBJ2-1	CASSQDGDRANEQFF
TRBV19	TRBJ1-3	CASSQSEDTIYF
TRBV6-5	TRBJ1-5	CASGTENNQPQHF
TRBV24-1	TRBJ2-1	CATSDLTGPYNEQFF
TRBV6-2/TRBV6-3	TRBJ2-5	CASSYGDRGETQYF
TRBV5-6	TRBJ1-5	CASSFGVGNQPQHF
TRBV5-4	TRBJ2-7	CASSFVPGGSYEQYF
TRBV20-1	TRBJ2-7	CSAAGTSPYEQYF
TRBV28	TRBJ1-5	CASSVVESNQPQHF
TRBV5-5	TRBJ1-5	CASSLAGERGSNQPQHF
TRBV13	TRBJ2-7	CASSLGGESYEQYF
TRBV4-3	TRBJ1-5	CASSQTGGFNQPQHF
TRBV9	TRBJ1-1	CASSLEGGIGTEAFF
TRBV4-3	TRBJ2-1	CASSQERDRGRNEQFF
TRBV7-9	TRBJ1-4	CASSPDAGEKLFF
TRBV9	TRBJ2-7	CASSHGTGGDEQYF
TRBV12-3/TRBV12-4	TRBJ2-3	CASTPEGTDTQYF
TRBV6-5	TRBJ2-3	CASTTSGKSVTDTQYF
TRBV27	TRBJ2-7	CASSNERYEQYF
TRBV29-1	TRBJ2-5	CCALAGRDETQYF
TRBV29-1	TRBJ2-7	CSVEEEASSYEQYF
TRBV11-2	TRBJ2-3	CASMLGTSGGEDTQYF
TRBV28	TRBJ1-5	CASKGQGAGQPQHF
TRBV6-2/TRBV6-3	TRBJ2-1	CASMREGNEQFF